The 28 T cell receptor beta chains presented below share a single source sample, sequenced in a study of HIV-infected patients and healthy controls. Reverse transcription used approximately 500 ng RNA and constant-region primers for alpha and beta. Using multiplexing indices, alpha and beta chain libraries were generated apart by chain-specific third strand synthesis. Via MiXCR, TCRdb re-called the 5' RACE reads, giving one row per CDR3 protein. The sample holds 8,000 to 10,000 distinct CDR3 sequences; 7% to 8.5% are singletons and the top ten take 36%. Whole blood was used without fractionation, so all unsorted peripheral T cells were included. The sample here was blood, taken before antiretroviral therapy. The receptors here all came from an adult with HIV infection.

This clonotype was observed many times. CDR3 coding DNA: TGCGCCAGCAGCCGGACTAGCGGGGGGATCTCCTACGAGCAGTACTTC. Its translation: CASSRTSGGISYEQYF. J is TRBJ2-7 and V is TRBV5-1, with 14 nucleotides matching TRBD2. CDR1 and CDR2 (germline): SGHRS, YFSETQ. The V and J ends lost 4 bases and 0 bases, in that order; junction bases with no gene match: 3. This CDR3 spans 16 amino acids.

This clonotype has a count of ten or more. This sequence joins TRBV6-1 and TRBJ1-2, with unresolved D. The length of the CDR3 is 13 residues. Germline V gene lookup returns CDR1 MNHNS and CDR2 SASEGT. V dropped 1 base and J dropped 4 bases, with 7 bases sitting between them. In DNA, the CDR3 is TGTGCCAGCAGTGAAGTGGTGTTCTATGGCTACACCTTC. It yields the protein CASSEVVFYGYTF.

This clonotype was observed at least ten times. This chain uses TRBV6-6 with TRBJ1-5, with D uncertain. V lost 8 bases and J lost 4, with 9 bases in between. CDR1 and CDR2 from the germline V gene are MNHNY and SVGAGI (reference sequence). The CDR3 covers 12 residues. Written as DNA, the CDR3 is TGTGCCAGCTCCCACCAAAATCAGCCCCAGCATTTT. Protein: CASSHQNQPQHF.

Ten or more counts support this clonotype. The chain combines TRBV18 with TRBJ1-1, with D maybe TRBD1 (5 bases). Germline lookup yields CDR1 KGHSH and CDR2 LQKENI. V dropped 10 bases and J dropped 4 bases, with 10 bases sitting between them. This CDR3 is 11 amino acids long. CDR3 protein: CATWGSTEAFF. CDR3 coding DNA: TGTGCCACGTGGGGGAGCACTGAAGCTTTCTTT.

This clonotype was seen many times. The chain uses TRBV5-6 and TRBJ1-1; D may be TRBD1 (6 bases). CDR3 length: 14 amino acids. V lost 3 bases, J lost 1 base, and 10 bases lay in between. CDR1 is SGHDT and CDR2 is YYEEEE in the germline V gene. CDR3: CASSWDIQNTEAFF. The CDR3 DNA follows: TGTGCCAGCAGCTGGGACATACAGAACACTGAAGCTTTCTTT.

This clonotype was recorded many times. The chain joins TRBV24-1 to TRBJ2-2, with D possibly being TRBD2 (5 bases). The CDR3 has 14 amino acids. Per germline, CDR1 KGHDR and CDR2 SFDVKD. V was shortened by 4 bases and J by 6 bases, with 11 bases between the two germline ends. This CDR3 is CATSELGFPGELFF. Here the CDR3 DNA reads TGTGCCACCAGTGAACTAGGTTTCCCCGGGGAGCTGTTTTTT.

This chain uses TRBV6-6 with TRBJ2-1; 10 bases are a match to TRBD2. The V gene end was trimmed by 2 bases and the J gene end by 3 bases; junction bases not matched to a gene: 7. This CDR3 contains 17 residues. Per germline, CDR1 MNHNY and CDR2 SVGAGI (reference sequence). The CDR3 DNA reads as TGTGCCAGCAGTTACAGTGGGCTAGCGGGGGTCTACAATGAGCAGTTCTTC. Protein: CASSYSGLAGVYNEQFF.

This clonotype was seen ten or more times. The chain has TRBV10-3 and TRBJ2-7, with 12 bases lining up with TRBD2. The trim removed 3 bases at V and 2 bases at J, leaving 2 bases unmatched. The CDR3 spans 15 residues. Germline V CDR1 and CDR2: ENHRY, SYGVKD. The CDR3 sequence: CAISDPSGGAYEQYF. In DNA form, the CDR3 reads TGTGCCATCAGTGACCCTAGCGGGGGGGCCTACGAGCAGTACTTC.

This clonotype was recorded a few times. The rearrangement uses TRBV18 and TRBJ1-5; tentatively, D is TRBD1 (5 bases). V gave up 1 base and J gave up 0 bases, with 7 bases separating them. The CDR3 is made up of 15 amino acids. Looked up from germline, CDR1 is KGHSH and CDR2 is LQKENI. This CDR3 is CASSPQGNSNQPQHF. The CDR3 DNA is TGTGCCAGCTCACCACAGGGGAATAGCAATCAGCCCCAGCATTTT.

This CDR3 reads CASSLGWLSSYNEQFF. The DNA for the CDR3 is TGTGCCAGCAGCTTGGGATGGCTAAGCTCCTACAATGAGCAGTTCTTC. The genes are TRBV5-4 and TRBJ2-1; D not resolved. The V gene lost 0 bases and the J gene lost 0 bases, with 10 bases spanning the gap. The germline CDR1 and CDR2 sequences are SGHNT and YYREEE (reference sequence). The CDR3 is 16 amino acids.

There are many counts of this clonotype. This chain links TRBV29-1 with TRBJ1-5, with 7 bases aligning to TRBD1. In germline, CDR1 is SQVTM, CDR2 ANQGSEA. The CDR3 runs 14 residues. Germline trimming cut 4 bases from V and 4 bases from J; bases unmatched to any gene: 7. CDR3 DNA: TGCAGCGTTGGGCCGGACAGGCCTAATCAGCCCCAGCATTTT. Translated, it gives CSVGPDRPNQPQHF.

This clonotype was recorded at least ten times. V usage is TRBV20-1 and J usage is TRBJ2-3; 8 positions agree with TRBD1. This CDR3 has 15 amino acids. The junction had 12 bases not matched to a gene; V was cut back by 6 bases and J by 4 bases. From germline, CDR1 is DFQATT and CDR2 SNEGSKA (reference sequence). CDR3 protein: CSAMGTGETPDTQYF. The CDR3 DNA sequence: TGCAGTGCCATGGGGACAGGCGAAACCCCAGATACGCAGTATTTT.

This clonotype has at least ten counts. The chain is built from TRBV7-9 and TRBJ2-3; weak D call: TRBD2 (6 bases). The germline CDR1 and CDR2 sequences are SEHNR and FQNEAQ (reference sequence). Trimming took off 1 base at V and 2 bases at J, with 10 bases between the two ends. The CDR3 extends over 15 amino acids. This CDR3 reads CASSLEGGDTDTQYF. Written as DNA, the CDR3 is TGTGCCAGCAGCTTAGAGGGCGGGGACACAGATACGCAGTATTTT.

At least ten counts were recorded for this clonotype. The V call is TRBV4-2, the J call TRBJ2-6; TRBD1 is a possible D gene (5 bases). Germline V gene lookup returns CDR1 LGHNA and CDR2 YNFKEQ. V was cut by 0 bases and J by 0 bases, with 18 bases left in between. The CDR3 runs 20 residues. CDR3 bases: TGTGCCAGCAGCCAAGAGGACAAGCCGGGTCGGTACTCTGGGGCCAACGTCCTGACTTTC. Amino acids: CASSQEDKPGRYSGANVLTF.

This clonotype was counted at least ten times. V and J are TRBV7-9 and TRBJ2-2; unclear D gene. V was cut by 0 bases and J by 4 bases, with 9 bases left in between. CDR3 length equals 15 residues. Germline values: CDR1 SEHNR, CDR2 FQNEAQ (reference sequence). CDR3 region: CASSLAATGTGELFF. The CDR3 bases are TGTGCCAGCAGCTTAGCTGCGACGGGCACCGGGGAGCTGTTTTTT.

The chain recombines TRBV7-2 with TRBJ1-5, with 8 bases fitting TRBD1. Germline V gives CDR1 SGHTA, CDR2 FQGNSA. The CDR3 loop spans 15 amino acids. V was clipped by 4 bases and J by 4 bases; unmatched bases: 6. The CDR3 DNA reads as TGTGCCAGCAGCTCGCTCGGACAGGGAAATCAGCCCCAGCATTTT. Translating it yields CASSSLGQGNQPQHF.

This clonotype was observed at least ten times. This chain uses TRBV5-1 with TRBJ2-5; TRBD1 aligns across 8 bases. Germline assignment: CDR1 SGHRS and CDR2 YFSETQ. The V segment lost 5 bases and the J segment 2 bases; nucleotides outside the gene matches: 5. This CDR3 is built from 14 residues. CDR3 in amino acids: CASRPQGAQETQYF. CDR3 in DNA: TGCGCCAGCAGGCCTCAGGGGGCGCAAGAGACCCAGTACTTC.

This clonotype was picked up many times. The CDR3 region is CASSEALGSYSNTQYF. CDR3 bases: TGTGCCAGCAGTGAAGCCTTGGGGTCTTACTCAAATACGCAGTATTTT. V gene TRBV6-1 combines with J gene TRBJ2-3; D call uncertain. CDR3 size: 16 residues. With 0 bases removed from V and 7 bases from J, the gap between germline ends came to 17 bases. The germline V gene encodes CDR1 MNHNS and CDR2 SASEGT.

This clonotype was picked up many times. The chain is built from TRBV11-2 and TRBJ1-1, with D possibly TRBD1 on 5 matching bases. V was trimmed by 3 bases and J by 6 bases, leaving 11 bases between them. Germline V gene sequence: CDR1 SGHAT, CDR2 FQNNGV. This CDR3 has 13 amino acids. The CDR3 loop reads CASSLGGIAEAFF. The CDR3 region has the DNA TGTGCCAGCAGCTTGGGGGGTATTGCTGAAGCTTTCTTT. Combining the CDR3 with reference TRBV11-2 and TRBJ1-1 gives the whole variable domain EAGVAQSPRYKIIEKRQSVAFWCNPISGHATLYWYQQILGQGPKLLIQFQNNGVVDDSQLPKDRFSAERLKGVDSTLKIQPAKLEDSAVYLCASSLGGIAEAFFGQGTRLTVV.

This clonotype was detected many times. The chain couples TRBV3-1 to TRBJ1-3; D call uncertain. Trimming pared 5 bases from V and 0 bases from J, leaving 8 bases between. CDR1 and CDR2 from the germline V gene are LGHDT and YNNKEL (reference sequence). The CDR3 runs 14 residues. CDR3 nucleotide sequence: TGTGCCAGCAGCTTGATAAGCTCTGGAAACACCATATATTTT. Its protein is CASSLISSGNTIYF.

The table lists this clonotype with many counts. The chain is built from TRBV12-3 or TRBV12-4 and TRBJ2-3; 8 bases fit TRBD2. The CDR3 is made up of 14 amino acids. V lost 5 bases to trimming and J lost 1 base; unmatched junction nucleotides: 2. CDR3 amino acids: CASSPTSGTDTQYF. CDR3 DNA: TGTGCCAGCAGTCCGACTAGCGGCACAGATACGCAGTATTTT.

The sample holds many counts of this clonotype. V gene TRBV12-3 or TRBV12-4 combines with J gene TRBJ1-5, with TRBD1 matching over 9 bases. V shed 6 bases and J 11 bases; nucleotides not matched to a gene: 14. This CDR3 is built from 15 residues. The CDR3 DNA sequence: TGTGCCAGCAGCACGGGACAGGGTGGGGCAGGGGCCCAGCATTTT. As protein: CASSTGQGGAGAQHF.

This clonotype was observed at least ten times. The gene calls are TRBV5-4 and TRBJ2-2; D possibly corresponds to TRBD2 (6 bases). CDR3 length equals 16 residues. Germline V CDR1 and CDR2: SGHNT, YYREEE (reference sequence). V was pared by 4 bases and J by 4 bases, with 17 bases between. CDR3 nucleotides: TGTGCCAGCAGCGAGTGGGGGGAGACGAGCACCGGGGAGCTGTTTTTT. Residues: CASSEWGETSTGELFF.

In DNA, the CDR3 is TGTGCCAGCAGTGAAGGTCCGCCGGAGGCTTTCTTT. It codes for CASSEGPPEAFF. The chain recombines TRBV6-1 with TRBJ1-1; D gene ambiguous. The CDR3 extends over 12 amino acids. Trimming shortened V by 1 base and J by 11 bases, and 11 bases separated the two germline ends. Germline-derived CDR1 and CDR2 are MNHNS and SASEGT.

This clonotype has a count of ten or more. The chain recombines TRBV3-1 with TRBJ2-7; no firm D call. Per the germline V gene, CDR1 is LGHDT and CDR2 is YNNKEL (reference sequence). This CDR3 is 14 amino acids long. V lost 2 bases and J lost 7, with 15 bases in between. The CDR3 sequence is CASSQLTGRREQYF. The CDR3 nucleotides are TGTGCCAGCAGCCAATTGACCGGCCGCCGGGAGCAGTACTTC.

Comments on this clonotype: A read error is possible here, since a much larger clone lies one base away. The V call is TRBV7-9, the J call TRBJ2-2; D remains unclear. The germline V gene encodes CDR1 SEHNR and CDR2 FQNEAQ (reference sequence). The CDR3 covers 12 residues. V lost 3 bases and J 7 bases, leaving 6 bases between the germline ends. The CDR3 loop is CASSFESGELFF. The CDR3 bases are TGTGCCAGCAGCTTTGAAAGCGGGGAGCTGTTTTTT.

The genes are TRBV5-4 and TRBJ1-1; 7 bases align to TRBD1. This CDR3 spans 15 amino acids. V gave up 4 bases and J gave up 3 bases; unmatched junction bases: 9. The germline V gene encodes CDR1 SGHNT and CDR2 YYREEE (reference sequence). The CDR3 nucleotides read TGTGCCAGCAGCGCCAAAAGACAGGGAGACACTGAAGCTTTCTTT. It translates to CASSAKRQGDTEAFF.

Ten or more counts support this clonotype. The gene calls are TRBV10-3 and TRBJ1-5, with unresolved D. V was clipped by 2 bases and J by 5 bases, with 7 bases between them. The CDR3 has 13 residues. Germline V gene data show CDR1 as ENHRY and CDR2 as SYGVKD. Here the CDR3 DNA reads TGTGCCATCAGTGAGAACCGCGATCAGCCCCAGCATTTT. Amino acids: CAISENRDQPQHF.